This TCR beta chain was profiled in a study of shared clonotypes between healthy human individuals. The table came from immunoSEQ multiplex PCR; TCRdb's copy has only in-frame clones and leaves some out. This table holds 2 million to 3 million clones, just over 90% found once. The CDR3 is 13 residues long. Germline-derived CDR1 and CDR2 are SGHRS and YFSETQ. V was clipped by 5 bases and J by 3 bases; unmatched bases: 5. The rearrangement links TRBV5-1 to TRBJ2-7, with 7 nucleotides matching TRBD1. Sequenced: naive CD4+ T cells sorted from blood. Subset specified: CD45RA+ positively selected. The clonotype was recovered from a man younger than 35 in good health. The CDR3 protein is CASSGTVDYEQYF. CDR3 coding DNA: TGCGCCAGCAGTGGGACAGTAGACTACGAGCAGTACTTC.